This T cell receptor (beta chain) was recorded in a study of PD-1 blockade in classical Hodgkin lymphoma. Libraries were prepared by immunoSEQ multiplex PCR; TCRdb keeps only in-frame clonotypes and omits some of them. The data show 66,000 or so clones, over 70% seen once. The CDR3 is 15 amino acids. V lost 5 bases, J lost 4 bases, and 17 bases lay in between. Germline V lookup: CDR1 SSHAT, CDR2 FNYEAQ (reference sequence). At least ten counts were recorded for this clone. What it recognizes is unknown. General study results and limits: Reports indicated that newly diagnosed patients had lower baseline TCR diversity than healthy donors did. There was a significant rise in CD4+ TCR diversity by C4D1, with no such rise for CD8+. Whatever underlies the repertoire differences (possibly disease activity or prior therapy) remains undefined.

There was relapse after autologous stem cell transplantation in every patient, and there was variation in brentuximab vedotin exposure. Complete response, partial response or progressive disease constituted the best responses recorded. Sequencing used peripheral blood mononuclear cells (PBMCs), obtained before the second cycle of nivolumab. This chain joins TRBV7-7 and TRBJ1-2, with D possibly matching TRBD1 (5 bases). This receptor was identified in a human donor with classical Hodgkin lymphoma. Written as DNA, the CDR3 is TGTGCCAGCAGCCCGTGGCAGGGTGAGGGCTATGGCTACACCTTC. It is translated as CASSPWQGEGYGYTF.